A single sample gave rise to the 30 T cell receptor beta chains below, sequenced in a study of Siglec-9 on CD8 T cells in melanoma. Data came from immunoSEQ multiplex PCR; TCRdb stores just in-frame clones and leaves some out. The table lists about 1,400 clones, roughly 61% of them singletons. The specimen was Siglec-9+ CD8+ T cells sorted from blood. Receptor source: a human donor in good health.

This chain uses TRBV6-1 with TRBJ2-7; the match to TRBD2 covers 7 bases. V was clipped by 6 bases and J by 2 bases; unmatched bases: 10. The CDR3 sequence is 15 residues long. Germline-derived CDR1 and CDR2 are MNHNS and SASEGT. DNA for the CDR3: TGTGCCAGCAGCTCCCGAGCGGGGAGGGCCTACGAGCAGTACTTC. It yields the protein CASSSRAGRAYEQYF.

The chain couples TRBV5-1 to TRBJ1-1, with D perhaps matching TRBD1 (5 bases). Trimming shortened V by 0 bases and J by 0 bases, and 9 bases separated the two germline ends. The CDR3 spans 15 residues. CDR1 and CDR2 from the germline V gene are SGHRS and YFSETQ. The CDR3 DNA reads as TGCGCCAGCAGCTTGGGGGGCAGGTTGAACACTGAAGCTTTCTTT. Its translation: CASSLGGRLNTEAFF.

The V and J genes are TRBV27 and TRBJ2-7, with a possible D match to TRBD1 (6 bases). The germline CDR1 and CDR2 sequences are MNHEY and SMNVEV (reference sequence). V was trimmed by 4 bases and J by 3 bases, leaving 13 bases between them. The length of the CDR3 is 14 residues. Here the CDR3 reads CASSSYTGNYEQYF. CDR3 bases: TGTGCCAGCAGTTCGTACACAGGGAACTACGAGCAGTACTTC.

The chain combines TRBV6-1 with TRBJ1-6; TRBD1 matches at 8 bases. The CDR3 covers 14 residues. Germline V lookup: CDR1 MNHNS, CDR2 SASEGT. The junction had 2 bases not matched to a gene; V was cut back by 1 base and J by 9 bases. CDR3 in DNA: TGTGCCAGCAGTGAAGGGACAGGGAGTTCACCCCTCCACTTT. Amino acids: CASSEGTGSSPLHF.

The gene calls are TRBV7-3 and TRBJ2-7; possibly TRBD2 for D (5 bases). CDR1 and CDR2 (germline): SGHTA, FQGTGA. Trimming shortened V by 5 bases and J by 0 bases, and 8 bases separated the two germline ends. The CDR3 covers 13 residues. The CDR3 spells CASSEGDSYEQYF. CDR3 nucleotides: TGTGCCAGCAGCGAGGGAGACTCCTACGAGCAGTACTTC.

The rearrangement links TRBV14 to TRBJ2-7; D gene unclear. The V end was cut by 4 bases, the J end by 6 bases, with 13 bases between. This CDR3 region has 13 residues. Germline V gene data show CDR1 as SGHDN and CDR2 as FVKESK. CDR3 in amino acids: CASSLLIGSEQYF. CDR3 DNA sequence: TGTGCCAGCAGCCTACTTATTGGGTCCGAGCAGTACTTC.

The CDR3 bases are TGTGCCAGCAAGATGGGAAATCAGCCCCAGCATTTT. Its protein is CASKMGNQPQHF. The J gene is TRBJ1-5, the V gene TRBV27; D is ambiguous. V was pared by 7 bases and J by 4 bases, with 8 bases between. This CDR3 contains 12 residues. Germline V CDR1 and CDR2: MNHEY, SMNVEV (reference sequence).

The chain links TRBV6-4 to TRBJ1-1, with a tentative D call TRBD1 (5 bases). V was trimmed by 3 bases and J by 6 bases, leaving 14 bases between them. CDR1 and CDR2 (germline): MRHNA, SNTAGT. This CDR3 contains 14 residues. DNA for the CDR3: TGTGCCAGCAGTGAGGGGACCGAGGGCGCTGAAGCTTTCTTT. Its protein is CASSEGTEGAEAFF.

This clone was counted only a few times. The chain recombines TRBV6-4 with TRBJ2-3; maybe TRBD2 (6 bases). CDR3 length: 14 residues. The germline V and J ends were trimmed by 3 bases and 7 bases, with 14 bases remaining between them. Germline V CDR1 and CDR2: MRHNA, SNTAGT. The CDR3 nucleotides are TGTGCCAGCAGTGAAACGGGAGAGGTTTATACGCAGTATTTT. Its translation: CASSETGEVYTQYF.

This rearrangement joins TRBV19 to TRBJ1-1; no clear D gene. Germline V gene data show CDR1 as LNHDA and CDR2 as SQIVND (reference sequence). V lost 3 bases and J lost 1, with 12 bases in between. This CDR3 is 15 amino acids long. The CDR3 reads CASSISGHTNTEAFF. The CDR3 bases are TGTGCCAGTAGTATTAGCGGTCATACGAACACTGAAGCTTTCTTT.

This clone was seen only once. This chain uses TRBV9 with TRBJ2-3, with unresolved D. This CDR3 has 15 amino acids. Trimming removed 2 bases from V and 4 bases from J, with 14 bases in between. The V gene's germline CDR1 is SGDLS and CDR2 YYNGEE. CDR3 DNA sequence: TGTGCCAGCAGCGTCGGCGGTGGTGGGGCAGATACGCAGTATTTT. Protein product: CASSVGGGGADTQYF.

The chain has TRBV6-4 and TRBJ2-1; 10 positions match TRBD2. Germline trimming cut 3 bases from V and 7 bases from J; bases unmatched to any gene: 6. The CDR3 totals 15 residues. Germline CDR1 is MRHNA and CDR2 is SNTAGT. CDR3 nucleotides: TGTGCCAGCAGTGAAAGCGGGGGGGCTGGAAATGAGCAGTTCTTC. Amino acid sequence: CASSESGGAGNEQFF.

The chain is built from TRBV6-4 and TRBJ2-1, with D possibly matching TRBD1 (5 bases). The germline gives CDR1 MRHNA, CDR2 SNTAGT. The CDR3 has 14 amino acids. Trimming took 4 bases from V and 8 from J, leaving 15 bases between them. CDR3 amino acids: CASSATLQVDEQFF. Written as DNA, the CDR3 is TGTGCCAGCAGTGCGACATTACAGGTCGATGAGCAGTTCTTC.

In the case of this clone: The limits of the CDR3 on the DNA are not certain, so only TCRdb's listed CDR3 is given. This sequence joins TRBV14 and TRBJ2-2. Ends included, the CDR3 has 14 residues. CDR1 is SGHDN and CDR2 is FVKESK in the germline V gene. The CDR3 sequence is CASSQGQTPGSCFF.

This rearrangement joins TRBV10-1 to TRBJ2-1, with TRBD2 identical over 7 bases. The length of the CDR3 is 14 residues. Germline V lookup: CDR1 WNHNN, CDR2 SYGVQD (reference sequence). The ends lost 2 bases at V and 7 bases at J; junction bases unmatched: 5. The CDR3 DNA reads TGCGCCAGCAGTGAGGGACTAGAGGGGAATGAGCAGTTCTTC. Translating it yields CASSEGLEGNEQFF.

This clone is deemed large. The V call is TRBV6-4, the J call TRBJ2-3, with TRBD1 identical over 10 bases. Looked up from germline, CDR1 is MRHNA and CDR2 is SNTAGT. After removal of 2 bases from V and 4 bases from J, the junction contained 0 bases not matched to a gene. The length of the CDR3 is 14 residues. This CDR3 reads CASSDGQGADTQYF. In nucleotides, the CDR3 is TGTGCCAGCAGTGACGGACAGGGGGCAGATACGCAGTATTTT.

The J gene is TRBJ2-7, the V gene TRBV19, with D possibly matching TRBD2 (5 bases). This CDR3 has 14 amino acids. The V gene's germline CDR1 is LNHDA and CDR2 SQIVND (reference sequence). Trimming removed 5 bases from V and 6 bases from J, with 17 bases in between. CDR3 bases: TGTGCCAGTAGTCTCCATCCCCGCCGGGGCGAGCAGTACTTC. Translated, it gives CASSLHPRRGEQYF.

The chain recombines TRBV6-5 with TRBJ2-7; no firm D call. V shed 6 bases and J shed 1 base, with 13 bases lying between them. This CDR3 comprises 14 residues. The germline V gene encodes CDR1 MNHEY and CDR2 SVGAGI. The CDR3 loop is CASSQTWGSYEQYF. In DNA, the CDR3 is TGTGCCAGCAGCCAAACATGGGGATCCTACGAGCAGTACTTC.

This clone was found once. The chain links TRBV4-1 to TRBJ2-1, with D maybe TRBD2 (5 bases). The CDR3 spans 17 residues. Germline CDR1 reads MGHRA; CDR2 reads YSYEKL. V shed 0 bases and J shed 9 bases, with 21 bases lying between them. The CDR3 sequence is CASSQELIDIVEGEQFF. The DNA for the CDR3 is TGCGCCAGCAGCCAAGAATTAATAGATATTGTTGAGGGTGAGCAGTTCTTC.

This chain connects TRBV21-1 to TRBJ2-5; the listed D gene, TRBD1, was not tested against the DNA. TRBV21-1 constitutes a pseudogene. The length of the CDR3 is 15 residues. In DNA, the CDR3 is TGTGCCAGCAGCCCGGACAGGGGACGCCTAGAGACCCAGTACTTC. Protein: CASSPDRGRLETQYF.

This chain joins TRBV7-9 and TRBJ2-7, with 10 bases lining up with TRBD1. J lost 3 bases, V lost 5 bases, and 10 bases had no gene match. This CDR3 is 16 amino acids long. The germline V gene encodes CDR1 SEHNR and CDR2 FQNEAQ (reference sequence). The CDR3 coding sequence is TGTGCCAGCAGCCCCCTGGGACAGGGGATAATCTACGAGCAGTACTTC. Its translation is CASSPLGQGIIYEQYF.

The CDR3, as DNA: TGTGCCAGCAGCGGACAGGGAGGTAAAGATACGCAGTATTTT. This sequence encodes CASSGQGGKDTQYF. This chain joins TRBV6-4 and TRBJ2-3, with 8 bases that match TRBD1. The CDR3 runs to 14 residues. The V gene's germline CDR1 is MRHNA and CDR2 SNTAGT. V was clipped by 6 bases and J by 5 bases; unmatched bases: 7.

The chain carries TRBV6-4 and TRBJ2-2; 9 positions match TRBD1. The V gene's germline CDR1 is MRHNA and CDR2 SNTAGT. Losses at the gene ends were 3 bases for V and 4 bases for J; bases not matched to a gene: 0. This CDR3 spans 14 amino acids. CDR3 protein: CASSETGGTGELFF. As DNA, the CDR3 is TGTGCCAGCAGTGAGACAGGGGGCACCGGGGAGCTGTTTTTT.

This clone was found a few times. CDR3 sequence reads: CASSGKDRKPSYNEQFF. CDR3 coding DNA: TGTGCCAGCTCCGGGAAGGACAGAAAGCCGTCTTACAATGAGCAGTTCTTC. The chain has TRBV6-8 and TRBJ2-1, with a tentative D call TRBD1 (6 bases). The CDR3 has 17 residues. Germline lookup yields CDR1 MNHGY and CDR2 SAAAGT. V lost 8 bases and J 4 bases, leaving 24 bases between the germline ends.

By sample fraction, this clone is large (0.1 to 1%). V usage is TRBV6-1 and J usage is TRBJ2-3; 7 bases agree with TRBD2. The CDR3 consists of 16 residues. Germline values: CDR1 MNHNS, CDR2 SASEGT. The junction had 10 bases not matched to a gene; V was cut back by 2 bases and J by 5 bases. The CDR3 coding sequence is TGTGCCAGCAGTGAAAAAAGGGAGGGGCCTGGAGATACGCAGTATTTT. As protein: CASSEKREGPGDTQYF.

The chain combines TRBV4-1 with TRBJ2-7; TRBD1 matches 8 bases. The CDR3 contains 14 residues. CDR1 is MGHRA and CDR2 is YSYEKL in the germline V gene. With V trimmed by 1 base and J by 3 bases, 2 bases remained unmatched. The CDR3 spells CASSQVGTGYEQYF. The CDR3 DNA reads as TGCGCCAGCAGCCAAGTTGGGACAGGCTACGAGCAGTACTTC.

The chain has TRBV20-1 and TRBJ1-2, with D tentatively TRBD1 (5 bases). V was clipped by 8 bases and J by 7 bases, with 14 bases between them. Germline CDR1 DFQATT, CDR2 SNEGSKA (reference sequence). The CDR3 spans 11 residues. For the CDR3, the DNA is TGCAGTCCCAATCAGGGAAGTGGCTACACCTTC. Its translation: CSPNQGSGYTF.

Here the CDR3 DNA reads TGTGCCAGCAGCGATGCGGGGGCTCCTAGCACAGATACGCAGTATTTT. Protein product: CASSDAGAPSTDTQYF. The V call is TRBV7-9, the J call TRBJ2-3; D perhaps matches TRBD2 (7 bases). With 5 bases removed from V and 0 bases from J, the gap between germline ends came to 15 bases. CDR1 and CDR2 from the germline V gene are SEHNR and FQNEAQ (reference sequence). The CDR3 length is 16 residues.

This chain links TRBV4-2 with TRBJ2-6; a weak D match, TRBD1 (5 bases). Trimming cost V 6 bases and J 0 bases, with 15 bases left between them. Looked up from germline, CDR1 is LGHNA and CDR2 is YNFKEQ. The CDR3 totals 17 residues. The CDR3 nucleotides read TGTGCCAGCAGTCAATACGACAGCGTCTCTGGGGCCAACGTCCTGACTTTC. Protein sequence: CASSQYDSVSGANVLTF.

V usage is TRBV6-1 and J usage is TRBJ1-6; no definite D call. Trimming took 2 bases from V and 3 from J, leaving 8 bases between them. This CDR3 is 15 amino acids long. Germline lookup yields CDR1 MNHNS and CDR2 SASEGT. CDR3 sequence: CASSETENYNSPLHF. The CDR3 coding sequence is TGTGCCAGCAGTGAAACAGAAAACTATAATTCACCCCTCCACTTT.